This record concerns one TCR beta chain sequence. Its antigen is still unknown. This specimen belongs to a study of T cells expressing NK-cell markers. On the study more broadly: In the group of eight sequenced donors, seven were HCMV-seropositive and one was seronegative.

The CDR3 loop spans 15 amino acids. Whole-study results and caveats: Clarity on HCMV specificity was lacking for the expanded NKG2C+ T cell clones.

UMIs accompanied the 5'RACE template switching by which TCR beta cDNA was made. TCRdb re-called the 5' RACE reads and gives one entry per CDR3 protein, without DNA. Its clone listing holds approximately 170,000 distinct CDR3 sequences. The J gene is TRBJ2-1, the V gene TRBV12-3 or TRBV12-4; TCRdb's D call of TRBD2 is untestable without DNA. This clonotype was obtained from a man aged 18 to 69 in good health. Sequences were obtained from blood T cells: a sorted CD56 or NKG2C T cell subset, CD4+ or CD8+ T cells, or bulk PBMC T cells (not recorded which). Here the CDR3 reads CASSLETSAYNEQFF.